These 25 T cell receptor beta chains originate from one sample sequenced in a study of blood T cell repertoires in COVID-19. Data came from immunoSEQ multiplex PCR; TCRdb stores just in-frame clones and leaves some out. The sample records a few hundred thousand clones, around 88% being singletons. The sequenced sample consisted of peripheral blood. The receptors stem from a man aged 45-60 years with active or convalescent COVID-19.

This clone was seen a handful of times. This chain uses TRBV12-5 with TRBJ2-4; D possibly corresponds to TRBD1 (6 bases). Trimming pared 1 base from V and 10 bases from J, leaving 17 bases between. CDR1 is LGHNT, CDR2 FRNRAP, per germline. This CDR3 is built from 15 residues. CDR3 DNA: TGTGCTAGTGGTTTGGAAGTAGGACAGCGAATTATTCAGTACTTC. Translated, it gives CASGLEVGQRIIQYF.

The V gene is TRBV27, the J gene TRBJ1-6, with 7 bases identical to TRBD1. CDR3 length: 14 amino acids. V was clipped by 6 bases and J by 6 bases; unmatched bases: 5. Germline CDR1 and CDR2: MNHEY and SMNVEV (reference sequence). Here the CDR3 reads CASRTGPSNSPLHF. The CDR3 DNA sequence: TGTGCCAGCAGGACAGGGCCCTCTAATTCACCCCTCCACTTT.

The chain uses TRBV9 and TRBJ2-2; 9 bases fit TRBD2. This CDR3 is built from 17 residues. V dropped 3 bases and J dropped 4; count of bases not matched to a gene: 10. Germline CDR1 reads SGDLS; CDR2 reads YYNGEE. The CDR3 region is CASSGARSGRITGELFF. In DNA form, the CDR3 reads TGTGCCAGCAGCGGGGCCCGTAGCGGGAGAATCACCGGGGAGCTGTTTTTT.

The CDR3 sequence: CASSYGTSGGYSSYNEQFF. DNA for the CDR3: TGTGCCAGCAGCTACGGGACTAGCGGGGGCTATAGCTCCTACAATGAGCAGTTCTTC. The gene calls are TRBV9 and TRBJ2-1, with TRBD2 matching over 14 bases. This CDR3 comprises 19 residues. Looked up from germline, CDR1 is SGDLS and CDR2 is YYNGEE. J lost 0 bases, V lost 4 bases, and 9 bases had no gene match.

The rearrangement uses TRBV10-2 and TRBJ1-2; tentative D call: TRBD1 (6 bases). This CDR3 comprises 14 residues. V was pared by 0 bases and J by 8 bases, with 13 bases between. Per germline, CDR1 WSHSY and CDR2 SAAADI. The CDR3 DNA is TGCGCCAGCAGTGAGTCGGTGGCCCAGGGGGGCTACACCTTC. Translating it yields CASSESVAQGGYTF.

The chain joins TRBV19 to TRBJ1-4; D call uncertain. CDR3 length equals 13 residues. CDR1 is LNHDA and CDR2 is SQIVND in the germline V gene (reference sequence). The CDR3 DNA reads TGTGCAACTAGCCAAGGAAGCGGTGAAAAACTGTTTTTT. Amino acid sequence: CATSQGSGEKLFF.

The chain combines TRBV5-6 with TRBJ1-2; the match to TRBD1 covers 7 bases. After removal of 7 bases from V and 2 bases from J, the junction contained 2 bases not matched to a gene. The V gene's germline CDR1 is SGHDT and CDR2 YYEEEE. This CDR3 is 12 amino acids long. The CDR3 is CASVRGNYGYTF. CDR3 coding DNA: TGTGCCAGCGTCAGGGGGAACTATGGCTACACCTTC.

The chain carries TRBV7-9 and TRBJ2-3; TRBD2 might be the D (6 bases). The CDR3 extends over 16 amino acids. V was cut by 1 base and J by 2 bases, with 13 bases left in between. Germline values: CDR1 SEHNR, CDR2 FQNEAQ (reference sequence). CDR3 protein: CASSLDAGFSTDTQYF. The CDR3 nucleotides read TGTGCCAGCAGCTTAGATGCGGGATTCTCCACAGATACGCAGTATTTT.

The chain has TRBV2 and TRBJ2-3; D is possibly TRBD2 (5 bases). The V end lost 3 bases, the J end lost 6 bases, and 7 bases lay between the germline ends. The CDR3 has 12 amino acids. Germline CDR1 SNHLY, CDR2 FYNNEI. This CDR3 is CASSERVDTQYF. The CDR3 bases are TGTGCCAGCAGTGAGAGGGTTGATACGCAGTATTTT.

A single count supports this clone. This sequence joins TRBV24-1 and TRBJ2-5, with 15 bases fitting TRBD2. V was pared by 2 bases and J by 2 bases, with 5 bases of the junction left unmatched. The CDR3 consists of 18 residues. Germline-derived CDR1 and CDR2 are KGHDR and SFDVKD. In DNA, the CDR3 is TGTGCCACCAGTGATTGGGGACTAGCGGGAGGAACACAAGAGACCCAGTACTTC. Encoded protein: CATSDWGLAGGTQETQYF.

The rearrangement uses TRBV6-6 and TRBJ2-7; 8 nucleotides agree with TRBD1. V was clipped by 1 base and J by 0 bases; unmatched bases: 5. The CDR3 loop spans 16 amino acids. CDR1 is MNHNY, CDR2 SVGAGI, per germline (reference sequence). CDR3: CASSYFGQGSSYEQYF. The DNA for the CDR3 is TGTGCCAGCAGTTACTTCGGACAGGGCAGCTCCTACGAGCAGTACTTC.

The CDR3 nucleotides read TGTGCCAGTTGGACAGGGTTCAGATACTATGGCTACACCTTC. This translates into CASWTGFRYYGYTF. The chain employs TRBV2 and TRBJ1-2, with 8 bases lining up with TRBD1. J gave up 3 bases and V 9 bases, and 9 bases lay outside the gene matches. Germline values: CDR1 SNHLY, CDR2 FYNNEI. This CDR3 contains 14 residues.

The chain carries TRBV9 and TRBJ1-6, with TRBD1 identical over 9 bases. Germline trimming cut 0 bases from V and 8 bases from J; bases unmatched to any gene: 15. The CDR3 consists of 19 residues. Germline CDR1 and CDR2: SGDLS and YYNGEE. Here the CDR3 reads CASSVESRDRVEIDSPLHF. CDR3 coding DNA: TGTGCCAGCAGCGTAGAGTCCCGGGACAGGGTAGAAATAGATTCACCCCTCCACTTT.

The rearrangement joins TRBV28 to TRBJ2-7; tentative D call: TRBD1 (6 bases). Germline CDR1 and CDR2: MDHEN and SYDVKM. The CDR3 length is 13 residues. Trimming took 5 bases from V and 5 from J, leaving 13 bases between them. The CDR3 DNA reads TGTGCCAGCAGTCCACAGGGCGCGGACGAGCAGTACTTC. Amino acids: CASSPQGADEQYF.

This chain joins TRBV6-1 and TRBJ1-2; 8 nucleotides line up with TRBD1. This CDR3 has 19 amino acids. The ends lost 2 bases at V and 1 base at J; junction bases unmatched: 15. Germline assignment: CDR1 MNHNS and CDR2 SASEGT. This CDR3 reads CASSEKRTGRGDLNYGYTF. The CDR3 DNA follows: TGTGCCAGCAGTGAAAAGAGGACAGGGAGAGGAGACCTTAACTATGGCTACACCTTC.

The chain is built from TRBV13 and TRBJ2-7; D remains ambiguous. The CDR3 consists of 13 residues. Per germline, CDR1 PRHDT and CDR2 FYEKMQ (reference sequence). Trimming took off 5 bases at V and 0 bases at J, with 8 bases between the two ends. DNA for the CDR3: TGTGCCAGCAGCCACTCAAGCTCCTACGAGCAGTACTTC. Its protein product is CASSHSSSYEQYF.

V gene TRBV4-1 combines with J gene TRBJ2-3; possible D gene TRBD2, 6 bases. CDR1 is MGHRA, CDR2 YSYEKL, per germline. The CDR3 has 14 amino acids. The V end lost 3 bases, the J end lost 7 bases, and 14 bases lay between the germline ends. The CDR3 protein is CASSQGGASNTQYF. CDR3 DNA: TGCGCCAGCAGCCAGGGCGGGGCATCGAATACGCAGTATTTT.

The chain joins TRBV6-6 to TRBJ2-1; TRBD1 is a possible D gene (8 bases). The V gene lost 5 bases and the J gene lost 9 bases, with 17 bases spanning the gap. The CDR3 has 14 residues. Germline values: CDR1 MNHNY, CDR2 SVGAGI (reference sequence). The chain's CDR3 is CASSRPGGGGEQFF. In DNA, the CDR3 is TGTGCCAGCAGTAGACCAGGGGGCGGGGGTGAGCAGTTCTTC.

This sequence joins TRBV19 and TRBJ2-3, with 7 nucleotides matching TRBD2. The CDR3 spans 14 residues. The ends lost 3 bases at V and 3 bases at J; junction bases unmatched: 3. Germline CDR1 and CDR2: LNHDA and SQIVND (reference sequence). The CDR3: CASSIRAGTDTQYF. The CDR3 region has the DNA TGTGCCAGTAGTATTAGAGCGGGGACAGATACGCAGTATTTT.

The chain couples TRBV12-3 or TRBV12-4 to TRBJ2-1; D call uncertain. V was trimmed by 5 bases and J by 3 bases, leaving 8 bases between them. CDR3 length equals 13 residues. This chain's CDR3 is CASSARLYNEQFF. CDR3 DNA: TGTGCCAGCAGTGCGAGGCTCTACAATGAGCAGTTCTTC.

The chain uses TRBV4-2 and TRBJ2-2, with TRBD2 identical over 15 bases. The V gene's germline CDR1 is LGHNA and CDR2 YNFKEQ. The CDR3 runs to 18 residues. The J segment lost 7 bases and the V segment lost 6 bases, leaving 12 bases of the junction unmatched. The CDR3 bases are TGTGCCAGCAGGTCAGGACTAGCGGGAGGGCCGAATCACGGGGAGCTGTTTTTT. Residues: CASRSGLAGGPNHGELFF.

This clone was observed a single time. This chain uses TRBV28 with TRBJ1-5, with 7 bases matching TRBD1. This CDR3 has 12 amino acids. Per the germline V gene, CDR1 is MDHEN and CDR2 is SYDVKM. Trimming at V came to 5 bases and at J to 9 bases, leaving 4 bases not matched to a gene. DNA of the CDR3: TGTGCCAGCAGTGGACCAGGGGGGCCCCAGCATTTT. Translation gives CASSGPGGPQHF.

The gene calls are TRBV27 and TRBJ1-6; D perhaps matches TRBD1 (6 bases). CDR3 size: 20 residues. The germline V gene has CDR1 MNHEY and CDR2 SMNVEV (reference sequence). V dropped 3 bases and J dropped 5 bases, with 26 bases sitting between them. The CDR3 loop reads CASSFVAPNAGDGNNSPLHF. In DNA form, the CDR3 reads TGTGCCAGCAGTTTTGTTGCGCCGAACGCAGGGGACGGGAATAATTCACCCCTCCACTTT.

The chain links TRBV3-1 (or the pseudogene TRBV3-2) to TRBJ1-1; a weak D match, TRBD1 (5 bases). In germline, CDR1 is LGHDT, CDR2 YNNKEL (reference sequence). V was clipped by 3 bases and J by 1 base, with 9 bases between them. The length of the CDR3 is 14 residues. The chain's CDR3 is CASSHLDRNTEAFF. CDR3 DNA sequence: TGTGCCAGCAGCCATCTCGACAGGAACACTGAAGCTTTCTTT.

The chain is built from TRBV3-1 (or the pseudogene TRBV3-2) and TRBJ1-1; the D gene is possibly TRBD1 (6 bases). CDR1 and CDR2 (germline): LGHDT, YNNKEL (reference sequence). The CDR3 covers 16 residues. V gave up 4 bases and J gave up 5 bases, with 20 bases separating them. The CDR3 here is CASSPGAGGTWTEAFF. In DNA form, the CDR3 reads TGTGCCAGCAGCCCGGGGGCGGGAGGGACTTGGACTGAAGCTTTCTTT.